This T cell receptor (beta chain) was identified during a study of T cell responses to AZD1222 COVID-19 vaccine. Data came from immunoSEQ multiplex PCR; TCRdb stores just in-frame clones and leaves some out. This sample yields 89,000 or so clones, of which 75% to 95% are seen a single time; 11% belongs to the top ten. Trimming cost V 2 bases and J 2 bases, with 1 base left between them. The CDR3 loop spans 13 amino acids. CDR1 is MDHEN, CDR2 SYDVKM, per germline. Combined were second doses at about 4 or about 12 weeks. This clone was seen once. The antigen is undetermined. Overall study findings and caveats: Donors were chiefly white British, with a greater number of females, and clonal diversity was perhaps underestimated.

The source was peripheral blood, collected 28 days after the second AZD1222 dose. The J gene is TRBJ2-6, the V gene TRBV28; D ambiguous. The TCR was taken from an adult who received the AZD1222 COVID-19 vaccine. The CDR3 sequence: CASSLTGANVLTF. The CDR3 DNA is TGTGCCAGCAGTTTAACTGGGGCCAACGTCCTGACTTTC.